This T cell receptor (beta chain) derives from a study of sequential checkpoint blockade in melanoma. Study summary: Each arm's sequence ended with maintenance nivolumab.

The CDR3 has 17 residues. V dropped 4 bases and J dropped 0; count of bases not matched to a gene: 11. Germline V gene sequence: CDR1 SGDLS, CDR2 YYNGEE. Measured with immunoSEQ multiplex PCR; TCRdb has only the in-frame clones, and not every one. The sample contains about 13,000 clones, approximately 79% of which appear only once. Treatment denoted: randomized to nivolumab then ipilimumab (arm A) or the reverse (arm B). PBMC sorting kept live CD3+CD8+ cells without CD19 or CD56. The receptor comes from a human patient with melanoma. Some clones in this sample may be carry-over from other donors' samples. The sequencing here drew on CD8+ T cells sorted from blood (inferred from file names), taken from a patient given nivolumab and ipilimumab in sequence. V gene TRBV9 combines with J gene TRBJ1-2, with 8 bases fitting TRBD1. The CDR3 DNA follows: TGTGCCAGCAGCCCTAAGGACAGGGTACCTCCTAACTATGGCTACACCTTC. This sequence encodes CASSPKDRVPPNYGYTF.